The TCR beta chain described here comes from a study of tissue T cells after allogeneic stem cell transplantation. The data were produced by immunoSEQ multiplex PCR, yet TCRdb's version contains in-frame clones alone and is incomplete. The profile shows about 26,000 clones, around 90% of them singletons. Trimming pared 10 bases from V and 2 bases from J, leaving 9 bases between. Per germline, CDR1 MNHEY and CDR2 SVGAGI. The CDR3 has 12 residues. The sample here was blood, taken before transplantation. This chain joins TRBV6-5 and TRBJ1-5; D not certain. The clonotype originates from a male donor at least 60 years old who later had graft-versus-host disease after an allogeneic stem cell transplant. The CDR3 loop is CATSNRNQPQHF. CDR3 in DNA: TGTGCCACCAGCAATCGCAATCAGCCCCAGCATTTT.